This T cell receptor (beta chain) is drawn from a study of blood T cell repertoires in COVID-19 (dated by TCRdb to 2019 to 2021). At the level of the whole study: Samples covering the acute and convalescent phases of COVID-19 were provided by collaborators in the United States, Italy and Spain. The material from the prospective study consisted of cDNA or gDNA derived from T cells, B-cell-depleted T cells, or PBMCs. Subjects who had been exposed to COVID-19, were actively infected with it, or had recovered from it provided the deeply sampled blood TCRbeta repertoires that made up the dataset. The repertoires were released in a freely available public database intended as a resource for research on the immune response to SARS-CoV-2. Samples were obtained from the ongoing ImmuneRACE study (first 160 participants) and from approximately 1,200 subjects provided by 6 global collaborators. Sample metadata almost always included a de-identified subject ID, COVID-19 status, age in years and sex. Where HLA class I and class II types were available, the types were taken from metadata supplied by the sample provider, not from assay-based typing. Here is what the overall study found, with its caveats: The amount of clinical and demographic metadata varied by source and participant and was provided uncurated.

TCRbeta CDR3 regions were amplified from genomic DNA by means of the immunoSEQ Assay, a bias-controlled multiplex PCR. In the paper's pipeline: The number of nucleated cells in each sample was estimated from the amplification of reference gene primers within the assay. To quantify the absolute abundance of each unique TCRbeta CDR3 rearrangement, sequence reads were collapsed and filtered. For each sample, productive Simpson clonality was calculated as the square root of Simpson's diversity index across productive rearrangements. TCRdb holds this immuneACCESS table with in-frame rearrangements only. Some clones are missing; in checked studies, unresolved V genes explain under half, and the rest has no known cause. Clone size and V and J calls were adopted from that table, with D and trimming inferred from the DNA. This sample holds fewer than 300,000 clones; about 91% were observed only once. 2% to 3% of the sample comes from the top ten.

As concerns this clone: The antigen this receptor binds is unknown. No much larger clone exists at a distance of one base, and base qualities are not known.

Reading from cysteine to phenylalanine, the CDR3 counts 19 amino acids. The retained sequence is limited to the CDR3, 57 bases, with the frame set at the first base. As encoded in the germline V gene, CDR1 is MNHEY while CDR2 is SVGEGT. At the junction V is shortened by 5 bases and J by 2 bases, with 27 bases in between. In Seattle, one collaborating source enrolled patients while the infection was active and tracked those patients longitudinally over the course of disease. Each collaborating institution followed its own protocols to collect whole blood in K2EDTA tubes. For TCRbeta analysis, collaborators shipped samples as frozen whole blood, isolated PBMCs, or DNA extracted from either of those sample types.

This sequence uses TRBV6-2 or TRBV6-3 and TRBJ2-5; possibly the D gene is TRBD2, per 7 matching bases. This TCR came from a young adult with COVID-19, enrolled during active disease. Sequencing was carried out using peripheral blood. The encoded CDR3 is CASSHPLSGSKGGQETQYF. The nucleotide sequence reads TGTGCCAGCAGTCACCCCCTTAGCGGGTCAAAGGGGGGGCAAGAGACCCAGTACTTC.